This is a list of T cell receptor beta chains from one sample in a study of molecular identifiers for immune sequencing clone quantification. Using its own MiXCR run on the PCR reads, TCRdb lists one record per CDR3 protein. In the table there are approximately 9,000 distinct CDR3 sequences, 13% to 15% of which are singletons. The specimen was naive CD8+ T cells from blood, with Jurkat cell RNA spiked in. These receptors were obtained from a human donor in good health. Some libraries in this study had Jurkat cell RNA spiked in. Both conserved end residues are part of each CDR3. Each record gives: V gene, D gene, CDR3 protein. The D gene is left open where the match is weak.

TRBV20-1	TRBD2	CSARDRDYVSYEQYF
TRBV13	TRBD2	CASSSGLAGNYEQYF
TRBV5-1	TRBD1	CASSGGQGENIQYF
TRBV13	.	CASSPTRSGPYEQYF
TRBV3-1	.	CASSPAHGTETQYF
TRBV7-9	.	CASSFSFPEQYF
TRBV5-4	.	CASSWGPRSPENQPQHF
TRBV19	TRBD1	CASSIAGGQPQHF
TRBV7-3	.	CASSLYGSPDTQYF
TRBV9	.	CASSRSDYNEQFF
TRBV12-3/TRBV12-4	.	CASSTLDPDEQFF
TRBV5-4	.	CASSPAGHPYEQYF
TRBV7-6	.	CASSLGESFYEQYF
TRBV29-1	.	CSVLFTNEKLFF
TRBV29-1	TRBD1	CSVVLWDSPYNEQFF
TRBV25-1	.	CASSGLDYEQYF
TRBV7-2	TRBD1	CASSAHRRGQVGETQYF
TRBV7-9	.	CASSSRPSGANEKLFF
TRBV2	.	CASSDNEAFF
TRBV15	.	CATSRVRGMNTEAFF
TRBV12-3/TRBV12-4	.	CASSLGASVNTEAFF
TRBV15	TRBD1	CATSPRDRGIPDTQYF
TRBV7-9	.	CASSSLTLGVINTEAFF
TRBV15	.	CATSPTIVKNIQYF
TRBV2	TRBD2	CAGDPGGYNEQFF
TRBV28	.	CASSLRALPSYEQYF
TRBV4-3	.	CASSYYAGTSYEQYF
TRBV5-1	TRBD1	CASSSDRGPYEQYF
TRBV10-3	.	CAISGMARDEQYF
TRBV4-2	.	CASSQGTFPTGKNIQYF
TRBV5-1	TRBD1	CASSSWTGSSYEQYF
TRBV23-1	TRBD2	CASSQSRLAGGYNEQFF
TRBV27	TRBD2	CASSPILVAGTGELFF
TRBV20-1	.	CSAIQEPYATQYF
TRBV6-1	TRBD1	CASSEGRGPGYGYTF
TRBV29-1	TRBD1	CSVLHSDRGGYGYTF
TRBV6-6	TRBD2	CASSYWREFGTDTQYF
TRBV2	TRBD1	CASSEVRGQETQYF
TRBV30	.	CAWRLEGYTEAFF
TRBV4-3	.	CASSQDLSFSGGYTF
TRBV25-1	TRBD1	CASSAGQGDEQYF
TRBV12-3/TRBV12-4	.	CASSWSGQITDTQYF
TRBV7-9	TRBD2	CASSSSGRAFNEQYF
TRBV4-3	.	CASSHKTNTGELFF
TRBV13	TRBD2	CASSLGGRAEQYF
TRBV4-3	.	CASSQDYDRYTGELFF
TRBV12-3/TRBV12-4	TRBD1	CASSYGTGGTGELFF
TRBV5-4	.	CASSLKESSGANVLTF
TRBV27	.	CASSSPGQRNYEQYF
TRBV20-1	.	CSAYTGTNSNQPQHF
TRBV7-2	TRBD2	CASSLLVVSGGYNEQFF
TRBV4-3	TRBD1	CASSLRQGLRMNTEAFF
TRBV7-9	TRBD2	CASSPGTNSLAGGGEQFF
TRBV7-3	TRBD2	CASSTPPSSGSLADTQYF
TRBV6-5	.	CASSYGADGYTF
TRBV27	.	CASSLKGEGYYEQYF